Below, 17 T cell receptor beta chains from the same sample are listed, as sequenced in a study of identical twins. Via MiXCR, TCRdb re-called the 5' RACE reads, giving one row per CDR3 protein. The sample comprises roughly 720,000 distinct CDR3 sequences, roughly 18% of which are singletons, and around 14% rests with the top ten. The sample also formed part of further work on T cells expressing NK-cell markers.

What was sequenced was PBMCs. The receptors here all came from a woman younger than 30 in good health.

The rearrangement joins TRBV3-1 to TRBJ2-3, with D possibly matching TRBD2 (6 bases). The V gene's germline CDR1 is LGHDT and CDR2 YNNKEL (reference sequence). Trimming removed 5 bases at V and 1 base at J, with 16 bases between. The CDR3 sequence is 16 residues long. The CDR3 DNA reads TGTGCCAGCAGCGGGACTCCGTTTCTTCGCACAGATACGCAGTATTTT. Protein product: CASSGTPFLRTDTQYF.

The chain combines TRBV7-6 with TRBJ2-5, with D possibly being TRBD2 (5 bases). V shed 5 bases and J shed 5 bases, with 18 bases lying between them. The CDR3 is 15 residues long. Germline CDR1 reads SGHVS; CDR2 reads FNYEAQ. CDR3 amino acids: CASSPKIRPGETQYF. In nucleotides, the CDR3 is TGTGCCAGCAGCCCTAAGATTCGGCCGGGGGAGACCCAGTACTTC.

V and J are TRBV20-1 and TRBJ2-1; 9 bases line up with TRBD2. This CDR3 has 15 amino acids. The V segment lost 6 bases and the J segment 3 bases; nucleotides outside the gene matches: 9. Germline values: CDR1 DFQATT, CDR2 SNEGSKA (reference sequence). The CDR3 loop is CSASKAGGYYNEQFF. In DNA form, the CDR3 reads TGCAGTGCATCAAAAGCGGGAGGCTACTACAATGAGCAGTTCTTC.

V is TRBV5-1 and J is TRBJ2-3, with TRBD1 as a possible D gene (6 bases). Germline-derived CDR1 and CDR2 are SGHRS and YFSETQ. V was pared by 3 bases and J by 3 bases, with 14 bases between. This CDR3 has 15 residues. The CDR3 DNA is TGCGCCAGCAGCTCACAGGGTCGGAGGACAGATACGCAGTATTTT. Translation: CASSSQGRRTDTQYF.

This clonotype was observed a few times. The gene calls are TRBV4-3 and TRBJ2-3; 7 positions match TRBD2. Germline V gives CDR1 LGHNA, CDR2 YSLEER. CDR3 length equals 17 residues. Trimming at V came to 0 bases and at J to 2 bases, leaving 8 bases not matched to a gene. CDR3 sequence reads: CASSQDFGGRATDTQYF. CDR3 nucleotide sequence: TGCGCCAGCAGCCAAGATTTTGGCGGGAGAGCCACAGATACGCAGTATTTT.

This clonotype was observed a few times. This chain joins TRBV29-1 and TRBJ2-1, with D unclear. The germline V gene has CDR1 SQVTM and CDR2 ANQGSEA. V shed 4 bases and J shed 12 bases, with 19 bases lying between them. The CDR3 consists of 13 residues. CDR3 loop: CSVGVSSRIGQFF. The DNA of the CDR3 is TGCAGCGTTGGAGTGTCCAGCCGAATTGGGCAGTTCTTC.

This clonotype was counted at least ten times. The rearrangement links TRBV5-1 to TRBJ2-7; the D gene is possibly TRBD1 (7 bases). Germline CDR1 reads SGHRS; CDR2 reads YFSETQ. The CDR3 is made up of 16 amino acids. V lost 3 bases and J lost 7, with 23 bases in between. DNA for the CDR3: TGCGCCAGCAGCTCCGCCCGGACACGTCCAGGGGGGGAGCAGTACTTC. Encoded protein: CASSSARTRPGGEQYF.

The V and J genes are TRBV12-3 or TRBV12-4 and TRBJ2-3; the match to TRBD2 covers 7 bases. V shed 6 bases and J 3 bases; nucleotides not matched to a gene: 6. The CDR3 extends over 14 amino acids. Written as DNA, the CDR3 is TGTGCCAGCAGAGCTAGCGGACCGACAGATACGCAGTATTTT. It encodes CASRASGPTDTQYF.

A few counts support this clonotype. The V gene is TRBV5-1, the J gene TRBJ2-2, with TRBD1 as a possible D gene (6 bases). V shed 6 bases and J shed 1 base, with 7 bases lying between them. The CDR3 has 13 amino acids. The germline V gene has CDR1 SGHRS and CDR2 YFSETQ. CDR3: CASMGQNTGELFF. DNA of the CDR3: TGCGCCAGCATGGGACAGAACACCGGGGAGCTGTTTTTT.

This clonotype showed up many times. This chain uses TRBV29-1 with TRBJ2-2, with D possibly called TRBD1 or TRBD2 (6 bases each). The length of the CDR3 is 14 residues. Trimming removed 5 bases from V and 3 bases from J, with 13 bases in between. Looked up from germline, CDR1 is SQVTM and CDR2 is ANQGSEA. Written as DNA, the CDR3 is TGCAGCGTTATAGGGGGGCTAGACACCGGGGAGCTGTTTTTT. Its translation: CSVIGGLDTGELFF.

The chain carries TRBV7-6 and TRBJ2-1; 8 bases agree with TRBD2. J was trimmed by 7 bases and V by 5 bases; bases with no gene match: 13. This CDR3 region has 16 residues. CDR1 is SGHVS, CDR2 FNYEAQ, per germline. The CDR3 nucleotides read TGTGCCAGCAGCCTTAGGACTAGCTGGGGTAGAAATGAGCAGTTCTTC. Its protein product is CASSLRTSWGRNEQFF.

CDR3 nucleotide sequence: TGTGCCAGCAGCCCCGTTTGGTCTAGCGGGAGCCAAGAGCAGTTCTTC. The encoded protein is CASSPVWSSGSQEQFF. The J gene is TRBJ2-1, the V gene TRBV5-6, with 10 nucleotides matching TRBD2. CDR3 size: 16 residues. J gave up 10 bases and V 4 bases, and 14 bases lay outside the gene matches. CDR1 SGHDT and CDR2 YYEEEE come from the germline V gene.

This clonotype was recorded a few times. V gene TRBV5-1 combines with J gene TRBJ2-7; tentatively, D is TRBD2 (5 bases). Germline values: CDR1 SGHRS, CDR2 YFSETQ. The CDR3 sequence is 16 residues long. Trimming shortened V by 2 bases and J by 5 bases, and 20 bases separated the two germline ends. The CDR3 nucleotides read TGCGCCAGCAGCTTCCCGCGGGCGACCGGATTAGACGAGCAGTACTTC. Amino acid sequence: CASSFPRATGLDEQYF.

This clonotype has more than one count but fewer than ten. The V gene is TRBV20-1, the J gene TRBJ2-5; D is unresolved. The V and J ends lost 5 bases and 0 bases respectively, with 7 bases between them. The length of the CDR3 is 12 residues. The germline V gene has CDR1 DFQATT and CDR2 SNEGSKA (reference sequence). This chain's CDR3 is CSAGGDQETQYF. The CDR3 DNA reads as TGCAGTGCTGGCGGTGACCAAGAGACCCAGTACTTC.

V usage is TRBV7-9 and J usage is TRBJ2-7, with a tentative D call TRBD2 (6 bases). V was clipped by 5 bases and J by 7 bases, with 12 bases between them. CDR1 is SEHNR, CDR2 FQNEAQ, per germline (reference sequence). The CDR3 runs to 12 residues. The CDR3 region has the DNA TGTGCCAGCAGCCCTCTAGCGTCTGAGCAGTACTTC. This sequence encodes CASSPLASEQYF. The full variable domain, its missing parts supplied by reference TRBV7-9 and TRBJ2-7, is DTGVSQNPRHKITKRGQNVTFRCDPISEHNRLYWYRQTLGQGPEFLTYFQNEAQLEKSRLLSDRFSAERPKGSFSTLEIQRTEQGDSAMYLCASSPLASEQYFGPGTRLTVT.

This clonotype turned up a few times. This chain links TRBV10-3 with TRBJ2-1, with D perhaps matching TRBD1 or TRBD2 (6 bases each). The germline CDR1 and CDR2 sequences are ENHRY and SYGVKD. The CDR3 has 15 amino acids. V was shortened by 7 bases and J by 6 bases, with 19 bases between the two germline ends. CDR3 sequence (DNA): TGTGCCATCACCCCCGGGAGAGGGGGGCCCAATGAGCAGTTCTTC. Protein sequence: CAITPGRGGPNEQFF.

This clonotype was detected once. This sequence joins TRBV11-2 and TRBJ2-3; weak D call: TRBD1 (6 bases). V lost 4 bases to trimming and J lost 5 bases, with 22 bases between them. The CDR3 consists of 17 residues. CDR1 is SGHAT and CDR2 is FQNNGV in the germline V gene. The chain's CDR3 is CASSSLLQGSGQDTQYF. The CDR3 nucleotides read TGTGCCAGCAGCTCCCTCCTCCAGGGGTCCGGACAAGATACGCAGTATTTT.